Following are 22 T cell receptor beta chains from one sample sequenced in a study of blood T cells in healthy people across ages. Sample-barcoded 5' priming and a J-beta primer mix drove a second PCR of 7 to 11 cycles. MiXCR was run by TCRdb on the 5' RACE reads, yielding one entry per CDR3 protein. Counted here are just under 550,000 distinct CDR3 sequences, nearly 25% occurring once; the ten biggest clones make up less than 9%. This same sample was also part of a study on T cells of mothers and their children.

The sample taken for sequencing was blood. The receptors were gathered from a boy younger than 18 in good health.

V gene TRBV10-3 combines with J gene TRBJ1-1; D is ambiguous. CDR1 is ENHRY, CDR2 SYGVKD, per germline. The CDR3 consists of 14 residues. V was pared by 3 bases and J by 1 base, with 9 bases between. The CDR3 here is CAISDLTGNTEAFF. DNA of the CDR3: TGTGCCATCAGTGACCTCACCGGGAACACTGAAGCTTTCTTT.

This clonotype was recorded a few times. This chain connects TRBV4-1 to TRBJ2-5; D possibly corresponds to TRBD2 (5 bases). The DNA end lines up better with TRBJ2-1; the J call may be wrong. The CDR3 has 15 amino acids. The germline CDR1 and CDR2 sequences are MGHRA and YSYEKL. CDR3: CASSHPTGGYNEQFF. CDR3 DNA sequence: TGCGCCAGCAGCCATCCCACCGGCGGGTACAATGAGCAGTTCTTC.

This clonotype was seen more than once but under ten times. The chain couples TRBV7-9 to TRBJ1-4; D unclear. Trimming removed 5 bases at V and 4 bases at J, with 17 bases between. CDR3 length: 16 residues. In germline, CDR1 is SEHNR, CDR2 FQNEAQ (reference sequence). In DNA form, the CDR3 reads TGTGCCAGCAGCCCCAAAATCGCCAGCATTAATGAAAAACTGTTTTTT. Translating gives CASSPKIASINEKLFF.

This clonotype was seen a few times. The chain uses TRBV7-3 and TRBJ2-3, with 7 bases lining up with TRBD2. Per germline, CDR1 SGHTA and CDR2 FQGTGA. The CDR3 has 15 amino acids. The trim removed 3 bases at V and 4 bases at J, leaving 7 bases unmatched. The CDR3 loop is CASSLSLSGADTQYF. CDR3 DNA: TGTGCCAGCAGCTTGTCCCTGAGCGGGGCAGATACGCAGTATTTT.

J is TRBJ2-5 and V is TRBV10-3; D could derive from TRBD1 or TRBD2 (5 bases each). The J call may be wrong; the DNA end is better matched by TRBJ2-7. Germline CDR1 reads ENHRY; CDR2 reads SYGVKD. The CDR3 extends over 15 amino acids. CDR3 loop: CAISDGIQGAYEQYF. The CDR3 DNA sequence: TGTGCCATCAGTGATGGGATCCAGGGAGCCTACGAGCAGTACTTC.

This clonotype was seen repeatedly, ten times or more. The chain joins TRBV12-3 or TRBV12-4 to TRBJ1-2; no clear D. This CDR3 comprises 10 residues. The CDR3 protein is CASGDYGYTF. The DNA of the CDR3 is TGTGCTAGTGGGGACTATGGCTACACCTTC.

The CDR3 loop is CASSQDATGNSYEQYF. The CDR3 coding sequence is TGTGCCAGCAGCCAAGATGCGACAGGGAATTCCTACGAGCAGTACTTC. The V call is TRBV3-1, the J call TRBJ2-5, with 7 nucleotides matching TRBD1. The tail of the sequence fits TRBJ2-7 better, so the J call may be wrong. The CDR3 is made up of 16 amino acids. CDR1 LGHDT and CDR2 YNNKEL come from the germline V gene (reference sequence).

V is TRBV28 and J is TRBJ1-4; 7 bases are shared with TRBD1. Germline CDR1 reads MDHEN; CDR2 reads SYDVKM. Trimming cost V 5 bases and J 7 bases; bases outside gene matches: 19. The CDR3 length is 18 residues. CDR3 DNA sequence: TGTGCCAGCAGTACGATCCGGGACAGCCTTGACCCTAGTGAAAAACTGTTTTTT. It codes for CASSTIRDSLDPSEKLFF.

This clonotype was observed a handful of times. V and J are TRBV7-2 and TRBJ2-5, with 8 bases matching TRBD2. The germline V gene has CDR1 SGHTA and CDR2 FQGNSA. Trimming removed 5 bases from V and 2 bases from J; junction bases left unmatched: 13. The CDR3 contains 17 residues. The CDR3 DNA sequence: TGTGCCAGCAGCCCCCGTGGTAGCGGGACACTTCAAGAGACCCAGTACTTC. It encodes CASSPRGSGTLQETQYF.

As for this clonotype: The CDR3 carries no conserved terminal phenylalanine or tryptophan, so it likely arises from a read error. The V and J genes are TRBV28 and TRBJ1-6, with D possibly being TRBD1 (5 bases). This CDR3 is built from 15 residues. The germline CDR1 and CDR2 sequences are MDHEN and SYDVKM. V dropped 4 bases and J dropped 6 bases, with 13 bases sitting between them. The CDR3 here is CASSSQGAGNSPLHS. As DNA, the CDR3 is TGTGCCAGCAGTTCTCAGGGAGCTGGTAATTCACCCCTCCACTCT.

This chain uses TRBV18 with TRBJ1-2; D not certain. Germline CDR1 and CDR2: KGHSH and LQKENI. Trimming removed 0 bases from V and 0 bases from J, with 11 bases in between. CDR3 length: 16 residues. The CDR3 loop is CASSPPTAITNYGYTF. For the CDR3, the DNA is TGTGCCAGCTCACCACCGACGGCGATAACTAACTATGGCTACACCTTC.

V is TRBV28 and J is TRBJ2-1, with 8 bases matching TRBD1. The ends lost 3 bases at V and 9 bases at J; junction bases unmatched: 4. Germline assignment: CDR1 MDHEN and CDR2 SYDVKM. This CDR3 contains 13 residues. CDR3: CASSLTGVVEQFF. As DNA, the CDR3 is TGTGCCAGCAGTTTGACAGGGGTAGTTGAGCAGTTCTTC.

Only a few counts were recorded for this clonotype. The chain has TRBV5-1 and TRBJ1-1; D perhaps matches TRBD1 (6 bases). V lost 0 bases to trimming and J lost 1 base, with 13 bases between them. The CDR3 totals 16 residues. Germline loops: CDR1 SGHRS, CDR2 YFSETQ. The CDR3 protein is CASSLVWPGANTEAFF. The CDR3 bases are TGCGCCAGCAGCTTGGTTTGGCCAGGGGCGAACACTGAAGCTTTCTTT.

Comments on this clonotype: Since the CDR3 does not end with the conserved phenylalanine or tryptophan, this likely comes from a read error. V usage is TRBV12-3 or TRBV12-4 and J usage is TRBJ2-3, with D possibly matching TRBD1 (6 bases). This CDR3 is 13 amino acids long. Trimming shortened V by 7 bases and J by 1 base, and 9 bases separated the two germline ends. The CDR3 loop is CASTHRGTDTQYC. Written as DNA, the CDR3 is TGTGCCAGCACCCACAGGGGCACAGATACGCAGTATTGT.

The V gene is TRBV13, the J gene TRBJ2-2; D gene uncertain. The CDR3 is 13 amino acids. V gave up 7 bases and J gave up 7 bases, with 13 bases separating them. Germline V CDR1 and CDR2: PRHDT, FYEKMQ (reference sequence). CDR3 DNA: TGTGCCAGCATTGTGGGCCGGAACGGGGAGCTGTTTTTT. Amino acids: CASIVGRNGELFF.

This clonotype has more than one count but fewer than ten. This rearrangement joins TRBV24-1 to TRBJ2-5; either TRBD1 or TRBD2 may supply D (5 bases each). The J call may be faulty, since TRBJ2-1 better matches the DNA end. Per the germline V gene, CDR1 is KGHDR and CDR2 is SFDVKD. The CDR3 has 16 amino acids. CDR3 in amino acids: CATSDWSGTFNNEQFF. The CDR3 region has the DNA TGTGCCACCAGTGATTGGTCAGGGACCTTTAACAATGAGCAGTTCTTC.

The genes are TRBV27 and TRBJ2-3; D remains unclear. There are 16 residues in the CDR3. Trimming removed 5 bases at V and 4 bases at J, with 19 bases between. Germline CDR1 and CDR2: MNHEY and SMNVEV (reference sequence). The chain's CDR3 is CASSTQEGPRADTQYF. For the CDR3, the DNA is TGTGCCAGCAGTACCCAGGAAGGCCCAAGGGCAGATACGCAGTATTTT.

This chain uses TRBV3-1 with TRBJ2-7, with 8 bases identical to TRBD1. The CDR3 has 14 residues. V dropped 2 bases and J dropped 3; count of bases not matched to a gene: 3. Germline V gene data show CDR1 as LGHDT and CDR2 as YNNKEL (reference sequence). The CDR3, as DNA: TGTGCCAGCAGCCAATGGACAGGGAACTACGAGCAGTACTTC. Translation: CASSQWTGNYEQYF.

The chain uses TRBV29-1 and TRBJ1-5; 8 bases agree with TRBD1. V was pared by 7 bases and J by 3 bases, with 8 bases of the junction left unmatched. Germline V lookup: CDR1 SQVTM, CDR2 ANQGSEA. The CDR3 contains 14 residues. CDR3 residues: CSAATGDLNQPQHF. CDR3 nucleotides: TGCAGCGCTGCGACAGGGGACCTCAATCAGCCCCAGCATTTT.

The CDR3 region has the DNA TGTGCCAGCAGCTCCGAATACGACTATGGCTACACCTTC. Its protein product is CASSSEYDYGYTF. The chain is built from TRBV7-2 and TRBJ1-2; D is ambiguous. Germline V lookup: CDR1 SGHTA, CDR2 FQGNSA. The ends were cut back, 4 bases at V and 3 bases at J, with 9 bases in the middle. The CDR3 contains 13 residues.

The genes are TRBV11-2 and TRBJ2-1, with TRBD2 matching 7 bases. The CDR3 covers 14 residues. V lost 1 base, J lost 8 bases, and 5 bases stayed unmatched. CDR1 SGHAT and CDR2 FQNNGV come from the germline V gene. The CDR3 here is CASSLVGGFDEQFF. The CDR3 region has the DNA TGTGCCAGCAGCTTAGTGGGGGGGTTCGATGAGCAGTTCTTC.

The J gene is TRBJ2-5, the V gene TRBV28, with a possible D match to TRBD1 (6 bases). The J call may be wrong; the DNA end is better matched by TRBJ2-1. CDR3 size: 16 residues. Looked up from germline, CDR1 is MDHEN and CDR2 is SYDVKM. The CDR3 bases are TGTGCCAGCAGTTTAGCGCAGGGGAGACACAGGAATGAGCAGTTCTTC. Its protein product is CASSLAQGRHRNEQFF.